This T cell receptor (beta chain) was recovered during a study of blood T cell repertoires in COVID-19. Study details: Spain, Italy and the United States supplied samples that represented acute and convalescent COVID-19. PBMCs, B-cell-depleted T cells, or T cells provided the cDNA or gDNA that made up the material.

In the study's own analysis: The assay estimated nucleated cells by amplifying reference gene primers. Clones were read by immunoSEQ multiplex PCR, and TCRdb kept only the in-frame ones, dropping some. V and J calls and clone size are copied from that table; D and trimming were computed from the DNA. The sample yields 350,000 or so clones, roughly nine tenths seen once. Seattle enrolled patients during active infection and tracked them longitudinally. V was clipped by 4 bases and J by 8 bases; unmatched bases: 14. The CDR3 is made up of 16 amino acids. Germline V gene lookup returns CDR1 SGHRS and CDR2 YFSETQ.

The source of this sequence is a woman in her fifties or sixties with COVID-19, enrolled during active disease. Input material: peripheral blood. The chain recombines TRBV5-1 with TRBJ2-3; 9 bases match TRBD2. CDR3 DNA: TGCGCCAGCAGCCCGGGCCCGACTAGCGGTTTTGGTACGCAGTATTTT. This encodes CASSPGPTSGFGTQYF. The whole variable domain, filled in from reference TRBV5-1 and TRBJ2-3, reads KAGVTQTPRYLIKTRGQQVTLSCSPISGHRSVSWYQQTPGQGLQFLFEYFSETQRNKGNFPGRFSGRQFSNSRSEMNVSTLELGDSALYLCASSPGPTSGFGTQYFGPGTRLTVL.